This T cell receptor beta chain emerged from a study of low-dose radiotherapy and immunotherapy resistance in tumors. Overall study context: It was 1 Gy per fraction every two weeks that Cohort 2 received, adding up to 13 Gy over 26 weeks.

The length of the CDR3 is 14 residues. V gave up 1 base and J gave up 4 bases; unmatched junction bases: 2. The time point denotes: after trial treatment. As to treatment: LDRT plus nivolumab, ipilimumab, low-dose cyclophosphamide and aspirin (RACIN trial). Covering alpha and beta chains, TRAV- and TRBV-specific primers were used for the first-strand cDNA. For amplifying TCRs, the PCR ran for approximately 18 cycles with Phusion, which was used together with a constant-region primer and the adapter on the V primers. TCRdb reprocessed the reads via MiXCR and lists one record per CDR3 protein. Among approximately 91,000 distinct CDR3 sequences listed, roughly 20% were seen once. This clonotype was seen only once.

This sample comprised PBMCs, obtained after low-dose radiotherapy plus immunotherapy. The TCR was taken from a female donor with ovarian cancer. The gene calls are TRBV12-3 or TRBV12-4 and TRBJ2-3; 7 nucleotides align to TRBD1. The CDR3 is CASSLDRGPDTQYF. Here the CDR3 DNA reads TGTGCCAGCAGTTTAGACAGGGGCCCAGATACGCAGTATTTT.